This T cell receptor (beta chain) was documented in a study of blood T cell repertoires in COVID-19. Germline V gives CDR1 SQVTM, CDR2 ANQGSEA. Deletions cut 4 bases from V and 2 bases from J, with 12 bases between. The CDR3 covers 14 residues. The protocol was immunoSEQ multiplex PCR, while the TCRdb copy is restricted to in-frame clones and leaves out a portion. The sample includes more than 300,000 clones, 88% of them seen just once. This receptor was obtained from a woman under 30 who had recovered from COVID-19. J is TRBJ1-5 and V is TRBV29-1; D perhaps matches TRBD1 (5 bases). What was sequenced was PBMCs or T cells enriched from blood (not recorded which). The CDR3, as DNA: TGCAGCGTTGCCGGGGGAACGGGCAATCAGCCCCAGCATTTT. It encodes CSVAGGTGNQPQHF. The full variable domain, with the rest looked up from reference TRBV29-1 and TRBJ1-5, is SAVISQKPSRDICQRGTSLTIQCQVDSQVTMMFWYRQQPGQSLTLIATANQGSEATYESGFVIDKFPISRPNLTFSTLTVSNMSPEDSSIYLCSVAGGTGNQPQHFGDGTRLSIL.